Presented here are 30 T cell receptor beta chains from one specimen sequenced in a study of blood T cell repertoires in COVID-19. Here immunoSEQ multiplex PCR was the method, and the copy in TCRdb shows in-frame clones only, minus some. This table holds about 280,000 clones, 85% found once. The sample comprised peripheral blood. The receptors were gathered from a human donor in a cohort sampled during active COVID-19.

The genes are TRBV7-2 and TRBJ1-1; unclear D gene. CDR1 SGHTA and CDR2 FQGNSA come from the germline V gene. CDR3 length: 15 residues. The V end was cut by 5 bases, the J end by 0 bases, with 13 bases between. CDR3 sequence reads: CASSPRRRLNTEAFF. The CDR3 nucleotides are TGTGCCAGCAGCCCCCGACGGAGGCTGAACACTGAAGCTTTCTTT.

The sample holds a few counts of this clone. This chain connects TRBV13 to TRBJ2-3; weak D call: TRBD1 (5 bases). The length of the CDR3 is 15 residues. Trimming shortened V by 5 bases and J by 2 bases, and 14 bases separated the two germline ends. Germline V gives CDR1 PRHDT, CDR2 FYEKMQ (reference sequence). DNA for the CDR3: TGTGCCAGCAGCGCAGGACACGCAGCCACAGATACGCAGTATTTT. Translating it yields CASSAGHAATDTQYF.

In this sample, this clone turned up a few times. This rearrangement joins TRBV6-2 or TRBV6-3 to TRBJ2-7; the match to TRBD1 covers 7 bases. The CDR3 is 15 residues long. CDR1 is MNHEY and CDR2 is SVGEGT in the germline V gene. The ends lost 4 bases at V and 3 bases at J; junction bases unmatched: 9. As DNA, the CDR3 is TGTGCCAGCAGTTCGGCCGGGACAGCCGACTACGAGCAGTACTTC. Amino acids: CASSSAGTADYEQYF.

The chain links TRBV4-1 to TRBJ2-3, with unresolved D. Germline lookup yields CDR1 MGHRA and CDR2 YSYEKL. This CDR3 is 16 amino acids long. The germline V and J ends were trimmed by 3 bases and 1 base, with 14 bases remaining between them. CDR3 in DNA: TGCGCCAGCAGCCAGCTAGTTTTCGTTGGCACAGATACGCAGTATTTT. It yields the protein CASSQLVFVGTDTQYF.

The chain carries TRBV7-2 and TRBJ1-6; tentative D call: TRBD1 (5 bases). Germline CDR1 SGHTA, CDR2 FQGNSA. CDR3 length equals 14 residues. The V and J ends lost 1 base and 6 bases respectively, with 7 bases between them. The CDR3 DNA sequence: TGTGCCAGCAGCTTAGGGGGGGGTAATTCACCCCTCCACTTT. Translation: CASSLGGGNSPLHF.

V is TRBV18 and J is TRBJ2-2; 11 nucleotides match TRBD2. CDR1 and CDR2 (germline): KGHSH, LQKENI. Losses at the gene ends were 6 bases for V and 4 bases for J; bases not matched to a gene: 7. This CDR3 region has 16 residues. The chain's CDR3 is CASSSASGRSTGELFF. DNA of the CDR3: TGTGCCAGCTCCTCGGCTAGCGGGAGGAGCACCGGGGAGCTGTTTTTT.

The chain joins TRBV5-1 to TRBJ2-1; possibly TRBD2 for D (5 bases). CDR1 is SGHRS, CDR2 YFSETQ, per germline. This CDR3 contains 15 residues. Trimming removed 4 bases from V and 4 bases from J, with 15 bases in between. The DNA for the CDR3 is TGCGCCAGCAGCCAGGAAGGCGGGCGGTACAATGAGCAGTTCTTC. Translated, it gives CASSQEGGRYNEQFF.

This rearrangement joins TRBV3-1 (or the pseudogene TRBV3-2) to TRBJ2-1; TRBD1 agrees at 8 bases. This CDR3 region has 17 residues. Germline loops: CDR1 LGHDT, CDR2 YNNKEL (reference sequence). The trim removed 0 bases at V and 7 bases at J, leaving 11 bases unmatched. The CDR3 spells CASSQDLRDRLLNEQFF. DNA of the CDR3: TGTGCCAGCAGCCAAGATCTTAGGGACAGGTTGTTGAATGAGCAGTTCTTC.

DNA for the CDR3: TGCACCAGCAGCCAGCCGGCTAGCGGGAGATACGAGCAGTACTTC. This gives the protein CTSSQPASGRYEQYF. The chain couples TRBV1 to TRBJ2-7; the table's D gene call, TRBD2, was not cross checked with the DNA. TRBV1 is shown as a pseudogene. This CDR3 contains 15 residues.

The chain joins TRBV6-1 to TRBJ2-2; TRBD2 agrees at 11 bases. Trimming took 3 bases from V and 6 from J; bases not matched to a gene: 3. CDR3 size: 15 residues. Per the germline V gene, CDR1 is MNHNS and CDR2 is SASEGT. The CDR3: CASSETSGTSGELFF. The CDR3, as DNA: TGTGCCAGCAGTGAGACTAGCGGGACGTCCGGGGAGCTGTTTTTT.

This chain joins TRBV6-6 and TRBJ1-1, with 9 nucleotides matching TRBD1. Unmatched junction bases numbered 5, after V lost 4 bases and J lost 2 bases. The CDR3 runs 15 residues. Germline CDR1 and CDR2: MNHNY and SVGAGI (reference sequence). The CDR3 sequence is CASSSGTGYNTEAFF. CDR3 bases: TGTGCCAGCAGTTCCGGGACAGGGTATAACACTGAAGCTTTCTTT.

The rearrangement joins TRBV7-8 to TRBJ2-2; 10 bases fit TRBD2. V shed 2 bases and J 5 bases; nucleotides not matched to a gene: 11. This CDR3 comprises 18 residues. From germline, CDR1 is SGHVS and CDR2 FQNEAQ. For the CDR3, the DNA is TGTGCCAGCAGCTTAAGGTGGCTAGCGGGAGTAGGTACCGGGGAGCTGTTTTTT. Its translation: CASSLRWLAGVGTGELFF. Drawing the rest from reference TRBV7-8 and TRBJ2-2, the complete variable domain is GAGVSQSPRYKVAKRGQDVALRCDPISGHVSLFWYQQALGQGPEFLTYFQNEAQLDKSGLPSDRFFAERPEGSVSTLKIQRTQQEDSAVYLCASSLRWLAGVGTGELFFGEGSRLTVL.

The rearrangement uses TRBV5-6 and TRBJ1-3; D is unresolved. The CDR3 consists of 14 residues. Germline V gene data show CDR1 as SGHDT and CDR2 as YYEEEE. Trimming pared 4 bases from V and 0 bases from J, leaving 8 bases between. This chain's CDR3 is CASSLRGSGNTIYF. The CDR3 DNA reads TGTGCCAGCAGCCTCCGGGGCTCTGGAAACACCATATATTTT.

The CDR3 loop reads CASSVAPIRTDTQYF. The CDR3 DNA sequence: TGTGCCAGCAGCGTAGCACCTATCCGGACAGATACGCAGTATTTT. The chain carries TRBV9 and TRBJ2-3; D not resolved. Germline CDR1 SGDLS, CDR2 YYNGEE. Trimming left V 0 bases short and J 3 bases short, with 11 bases between. The length of the CDR3 is 15 residues.

The V gene is TRBV6-5, the J gene TRBJ1-1, with D unclear. Deletions cut 6 bases from V and 10 bases from J, with 18 bases between. Per the germline V gene, CDR1 is MNHEY and CDR2 is SVGAGI. The CDR3 totals 13 residues. The CDR3 sequence is CASSGDNGGRAFF. The CDR3 DNA follows: TGTGCCAGCAGCGGAGATAACGGTGGTAGAGCTTTCTTT.

The gene calls are TRBV28 and TRBJ2-5, with TRBD1 matching 10 bases. Germline lookup yields CDR1 MDHEN and CDR2 SYDVKM. The CDR3 loop spans 15 amino acids. DNA for the CDR3: TGTGCAGACAGGGGGCGCAGGGTTGTCCAAGAGACCCAGTACTTC. The encoded protein is CADRGRRVVQETQYF.

The rearrangement links TRBV5-8 to TRBJ2-1; TRBD1 agrees at 9 bases. CDR1 is SGHTS, CDR2 YDEGEE, per germline. CDR3 size: 14 residues. Trimming at V came to 6 bases and at J to 6 bases, leaving 7 bases not matched to a gene. This chain's CDR3 is CASTMGQGGNEQFF. The DNA for the CDR3 is TGTGCCAGCACCATGGGACAGGGCGGCAATGAGCAGTTCTTC.

The gene calls are TRBV10-3 and TRBJ1-1, with D possibly being TRBD1 (6 bases). The CDR3 spans 15 residues. Germline loops: CDR1 ENHRY, CDR2 SYGVKD. V gave up 0 bases and J gave up 2 bases, with 10 bases separating them. The CDR3 DNA is TGTGCCATCAGTGAGTCTCGCAGGGGAAACACTGAAGCTTTCTTT. Translated: CAISESRRGNTEAFF.

This clone appeared a few times. This chain connects TRBV5-8 to TRBJ1-3, with D possibly matching TRBD1 (5 bases). V was clipped by 4 bases and J by 2 bases, with 10 bases between them. CDR1 SGHTS and CDR2 YDEGEE come from the germline V gene. The CDR3 extends over 14 amino acids. The DNA for the CDR3 is TGTGCCAGCAGCCCGGGGGTTCCTGGAAACACCATATATTTT. Encoded protein: CASSPGVPGNTIYF.

The rearrangement joins TRBV7-6 to TRBJ2-2; maybe TRBD1 (6 bases). The ends were cut back, 2 bases at V and 4 bases at J, with 8 bases in the middle. The CDR3 contains 14 residues. In germline, CDR1 is SGHVS, CDR2 FNYEAQ. CDR3 nucleotide sequence: TGTGCCAGCAGCTTACGGGACACCACCGGGGAGCTGTTTTTT. Translating it yields CASSLRDTTGELFF.

The rearrangement links TRBV11-2 to TRBJ1-1, with 8 bases aligning to TRBD1. This CDR3 region has 14 residues. Germline V CDR1 and CDR2: SGHAT, FQNNGV. J lost 7 bases, V lost 5 bases, and 9 bases had no gene match. The DNA of the CDR3 is TGTGCCAGCAGCGACAGGGGTCTACTTGGTGAAGCTTTCTTT. Protein: CASSDRGLLGEAFF.

V is TRBV7-2 and J is TRBJ1-3, with a tentative D call TRBD1 (6 bases). Germline loops: CDR1 SGHTA, CDR2 FQGNSA. The CDR3 runs 16 residues. V dropped 1 base and J dropped 2 bases, with 12 bases sitting between them. The CDR3 here is CASSLGTARTGNTIYF. CDR3 bases: TGTGCCAGCAGCTTAGGGACAGCGAGGACTGGAAACACCATATATTTT.

The chain recombines TRBV5-6 with TRBJ2-1; 8 bases align to TRBD2. This CDR3 region has 17 residues. Germline V lookup: CDR1 SGHDT, CDR2 YYEEEE. The V and J ends lost 0 bases and 3 bases, in that order; junction bases with no gene match: 8. In nucleotides, the CDR3 is TGTGCCAGCAGCTTGGAATTCGGGCTAGCGGGCTACAATGAGCAGTTCTTC. This translates into CASSLEFGLAGYNEQFF.

The chain employs TRBV3-1 (or the pseudogene TRBV3-2) and TRBJ2-1; 8 positions agree with TRBD2. Germline assignment: CDR1 LGHDT and CDR2 YNNKEL (reference sequence). V was pared by 1 base and J by 0 bases, with 2 bases of the junction left unmatched. This CDR3 is 16 amino acids long. CDR3 amino acids: CASSQVSGSSYNEQFF. Written as DNA, the CDR3 is TGTGCCAGCAGCCAAGTGAGCGGGAGCTCCTACAATGAGCAGTTCTTC.

This clone appeared once. The rearrangement joins TRBV7-9 to TRBJ2-1; 11 nucleotides match TRBD2. Germline CDR1 is SEHNR and CDR2 is FQNEAQ (reference sequence). CDR3 length equals 15 residues. V lost 5 bases and J lost 3; bases outside the gene matches: 3. The CDR3 loop is CASSATSGNYNEQFF. The CDR3, as DNA: TGTGCCAGCAGCGCGACTAGCGGGAACTACAATGAGCAGTTCTTC.

V usage is TRBV5-6 and J usage is TRBJ2-1, with a possible D match to TRBD1 (5 bases). From germline, CDR1 is SGHDT and CDR2 YYEEEE. The CDR3 contains 14 residues. The V end lost 0 bases, the J end lost 4 bases, and 8 bases lay between the germline ends. As DNA, the CDR3 is TGTGCCAGCAGCTTGGGACAGCCTTACAATGAGCAGTTCTTC. This translates into CASSLGQPYNEQFF.

This clone was counted between two and nine times. The chain has TRBV18 and TRBJ1-5, with a tentative D call TRBD1 (6 bases). Germline values: CDR1 KGHSH, CDR2 LQKENI. With 5 bases removed from V and 11 bases from J, the gap between germline ends came to 19 bases. The CDR3 has 14 amino acids. The CDR3 sequence: CASSATDRIGTQHF. In DNA form, the CDR3 reads TGTGCCAGCTCAGCCACTGACAGGATAGGGACCCAGCATTTT.

The chain couples TRBV27 to TRBJ2-3; 7 nucleotides match TRBD2. V shed 2 bases, J shed 1 base, and the junction held 0 bases outside the gene matches. The CDR3 sequence is 14 residues long. The germline V gene has CDR1 MNHEY and CDR2 SMNVEV (reference sequence). The CDR3 protein is CASSLRGGTDTQYF. The CDR3 nucleotides are TGTGCCAGCAGTTTACGGGGGGGCACAGATACGCAGTATTTT.

This clone appeared a few times. The junction and the germline gene differ at one end; a read error may be behind it. The rearrangement uses TRBV14 and TRBJ2-3; 8 positions agree with TRBD1. Germline V gene data show CDR1 as SGHDN and CDR2 as FVKESK. This CDR3 comprises 13 residues. CDR3 sequence: CASSQFASGGANF. In DNA, the CDR3 is TGTGCCAGCAGCCAATTCGCGTCAGGGGGCGCGAATTTT.

The chain couples TRBV11-2 to TRBJ2-3; 9 positions agree with TRBD1. The germline gives CDR1 SGHAT, CDR2 FQNNGV. The V and J ends lost 6 bases and 1 base, in that order; junction bases with no gene match: 17. The CDR3 loop spans 19 amino acids. The CDR3 nucleotides read TGTGCCAGCAGTCAAGGGACCGGGACAGGGTATTATGGCACAGATACGCAGTATTTT. Translated: CASSQGTGTGYYGTDTQYF.